Presented here are 13 T cell receptor beta chains from one specimen sequenced in a study of identifying expanded T cells in peripheral blood. Here immunoSEQ multiplex PCR was the method, and the copy in TCRdb shows in-frame clones only, minus some. The table records approximately 110,000 clones, roughly 89% of them present only once. Material for sequencing was blood. These receptors originate from a person aged 18 to 75 in good health.

The chain recombines TRBV5-5 with TRBJ2-1; TRBD1 might be the D (6 bases). The germline gives CDR1 SGHKS, CDR2 YYEKEE (reference sequence). Trimming took off 4 bases at V and 1 base at J, with 12 bases between the two ends. The CDR3 covers 15 residues. The CDR3 bases are TGTGCCAGCAGCCTTGGACAGTCGTCCTACAATGAGCAGTTCTTC. It specifies CASSLGQSSYNEQFF.

This clone was detected only a few times. CDR3 protein: CASSQGTGAYEQYF. CDR3 DNA sequence: TGTGCCAGCAGCCAGGGAACGGGGGCCTACGAGCAGTACTTC. The chain combines TRBV14 with TRBJ2-7; D is possibly TRBD2 (6 bases). The CDR3 has 14 residues. CDR1 is SGHDN and CDR2 is FVKESK in the germline V gene. The V end lost 3 bases, the J end lost 2 bases, and 11 bases lay between the germline ends. Variable domain in full (rest from reference TRBV14 and TRBJ2-7): EAGVTQFPSHSVIEKGQTVTLRCDPISGHDNLYWYRRVMGKEIKFLLHFVKESKQDESGMPNNRFLAERTGGTYSTLKVQPAELEDSGVYFCASSQGTGAYEQYFGPGTRLTVT.

This clone was picked up one time. The rearrangement uses TRBV6-5 and TRBJ1-1; tentatively, D is TRBD1 (5 bases). V gave up 2 bases and J gave up 1 base, with 11 bases separating them. This CDR3 is 15 amino acids long. Germline values: CDR1 MNHEY, CDR2 SVGAGI. For the CDR3, the DNA is TGTGCCAGCAGTTACGGCCCGAGGGGGAACACTGAAGCTTTCTTT. It codes for CASSYGPRGNTEAFF.

The chain joins TRBV2 to TRBJ1-4, with 8 bases identical to TRBD1. The CDR3 length is 17 residues. Germline V gene data show CDR1 as SNHLY and CDR2 as FYNNEI. With V trimmed by 9 bases and J by 3 bases, 15 bases remained unmatched. The CDR3, as DNA: TGTGCCAGTCGGGAGCAGGGGGCCCTTTTAGCTAATGAAAAACTGTTTTTT. Its protein is CASREQGALLANEKLFF.

This chain joins TRBV9 and TRBJ2-7, with a possible D match to TRBD1 (6 bases). CDR1 is SGDLS and CDR2 is YYNGEE in the germline V gene. The CDR3 sequence is 15 residues long. V was cut by 0 bases and J by 0 bases, with 10 bases left in between. The CDR3, as DNA: TGTGCCAGCAGCGTAGGACAGGACCCCTCCTACGAGCAGTACTTC. This encodes CASSVGQDPSYEQYF.

The chain recombines TRBV5-4 with TRBJ1-1, with D possibly being TRBD1 (5 bases). Germline V lookup: CDR1 SGHNT, CDR2 YYREEE (reference sequence). V was clipped by 6 bases and J by 4 bases, with 16 bases between them. The CDR3 runs to 14 residues. CDR3: CASNHKRGSTEAFF. The CDR3 DNA sequence: TGTGCCAGCAACCATAAGAGGGGCAGCACTGAAGCTTTCTTT.

The chain carries TRBV7-8 and TRBJ2-7; D is perhaps TRBD1 or TRBD2 (5 bases each). CDR3 length: 14 amino acids. CDR1 is SGHVS, CDR2 FQNEAQ, per germline. V was clipped by 6 bases and J by 7 bases, with 19 bases between them. DNA for the CDR3: TGTGCCAGCAGTTTTGGGGCCGGGGCAAGGGAGCAGTACTTC. It is translated as CASSFGAGAREQYF.

V usage is TRBV5-4 and J usage is TRBJ1-1; no firm D call. The CDR3 is 13 amino acids. V was trimmed by 0 bases and J by 3 bases, leaving 6 bases between them. CDR1 is SGHNT, CDR2 YYREEE, per germline (reference sequence). The CDR3, as DNA: TGTGCCAGCAGCTTGGCCCTGGACACTGAAGCTTTCTTT. Amino acids: CASSLALDTEAFF. Drawing the rest from reference TRBV5-4 and TRBJ1-1, the complete variable domain is ETGVTQSPTHLIKTRGQQVTLRCSSQSGHNTVSWYQQALGQGPQFIFQYYREEENGRGNFPPRFSGLQFPNYSSELNVNALELDDSALYLCASSLALDTEAFFGQGTRLTVV.

The chain employs TRBV27 and TRBJ2-3; 7 bases agree with TRBD2. V dropped 4 bases and J dropped 5; count of bases not matched to a gene: 6. This CDR3 comprises 14 residues. The germline CDR1 and CDR2 sequences are MNHEY and SMNVEV (reference sequence). CDR3 sequence reads: CASSSSGYGDTQYF. The CDR3 coding sequence is TGTGCCAGCAGTTCTAGCGGTTACGGAGATACGCAGTATTTT.

This chain uses TRBV7-2 with TRBJ2-5; D possibly corresponds to TRBD1 (6 bases). The CDR3 spans 14 residues. V dropped 5 bases and J dropped 0 bases, with 10 bases sitting between them. Germline CDR1 SGHTA, CDR2 FQGNSA. The CDR3 coding sequence is TGTGCCAGCAGCACCAGGGACAACCAAGAGACCCAGTACTTC. Amino acids: CASSTRDNQETQYF.

The chain uses TRBV6-5 and TRBJ2-3; tentative D call: TRBD1 (5 bases). Germline CDR1 reads MNHEY; CDR2 reads SVGAGI. V was cut by 5 bases and J by 1 base, with 13 bases left in between. The CDR3 consists of 15 residues. CDR3 region: CASSTLGRGTDTQYF. The CDR3 nucleotides read TGTGCCAGCAGTACCCTCGGCAGGGGCACAGATACGCAGTATTTT.

The chain combines TRBV18 with TRBJ1-6, with a weak D call TRBD1 (6 bases). The germline CDR1 and CDR2 sequences are KGHSH and LQKENI. The CDR3 is 15 amino acids. Trimming shortened V by 1 base and J by 9 bases, and 13 bases separated the two germline ends. The CDR3 DNA follows: TGTGCCAGCTCACCACTGGAGGGGGGAGGTTCACCCCTCCACTTT. Translation: CASSPLEGGGSPLHF.

This rearrangement joins TRBV6-5 to TRBJ1-2; D not certain. Germline-derived CDR1 and CDR2 are MNHEY and SVGAGI. With 6 bases removed from V and 7 bases from J, the gap between germline ends came to 18 bases. The CDR3 consists of 14 residues. CDR3 sequence reads: CASSPNDSPGGYTF. CDR3 sequence (DNA): TGTGCCAGCAGCCCGAATGACTCCCCAGGTGGCTACACCTTC.